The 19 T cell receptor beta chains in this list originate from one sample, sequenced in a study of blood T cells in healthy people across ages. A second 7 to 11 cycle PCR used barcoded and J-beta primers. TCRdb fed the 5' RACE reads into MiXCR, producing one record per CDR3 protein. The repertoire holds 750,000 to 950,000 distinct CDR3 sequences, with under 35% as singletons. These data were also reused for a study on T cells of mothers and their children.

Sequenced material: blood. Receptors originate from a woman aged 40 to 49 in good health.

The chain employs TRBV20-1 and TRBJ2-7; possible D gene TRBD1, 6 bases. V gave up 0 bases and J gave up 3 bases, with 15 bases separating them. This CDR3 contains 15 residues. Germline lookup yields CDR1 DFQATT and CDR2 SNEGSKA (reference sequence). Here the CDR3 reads CSARDLGRGSYEQYF. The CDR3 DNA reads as TGCAGTGCTAGAGATTTGGGCAGGGGAAGCTACGAGCAGTACTTC.

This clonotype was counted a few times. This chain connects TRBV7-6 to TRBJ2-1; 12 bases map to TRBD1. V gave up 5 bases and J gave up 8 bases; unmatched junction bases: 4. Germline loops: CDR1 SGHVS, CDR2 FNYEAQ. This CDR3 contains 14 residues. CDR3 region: CASSPGTGGHEQFF. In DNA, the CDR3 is TGTGCCAGCAGCCCCGGGACAGGGGGCCATGAGCAGTTCTTC.

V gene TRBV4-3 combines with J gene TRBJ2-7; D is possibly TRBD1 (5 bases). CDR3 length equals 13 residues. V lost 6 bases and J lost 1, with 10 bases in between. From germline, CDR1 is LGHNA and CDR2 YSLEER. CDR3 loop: CASSVWTSYEQYF. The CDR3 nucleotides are TGCGCCAGCAGTGTATGGACATCCTACGAGCAGTACTTC.

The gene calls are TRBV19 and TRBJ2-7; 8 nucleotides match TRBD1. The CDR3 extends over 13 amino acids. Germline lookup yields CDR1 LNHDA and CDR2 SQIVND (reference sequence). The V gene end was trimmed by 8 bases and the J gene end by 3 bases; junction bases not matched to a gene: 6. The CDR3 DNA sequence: TGTGCCAGTGGACAGGGAGAATTCTACGAGCAGTACTTC. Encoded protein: CASGQGEFYEQYF.

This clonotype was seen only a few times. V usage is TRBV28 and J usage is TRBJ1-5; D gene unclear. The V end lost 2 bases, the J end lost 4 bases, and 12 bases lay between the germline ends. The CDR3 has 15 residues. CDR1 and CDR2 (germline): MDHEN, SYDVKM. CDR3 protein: CASSLGGSRNQPQHF. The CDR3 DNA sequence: TGTGCCAGCAGTTTAGGAGGGTCACGGAATCAGCCCCAGCATTTT.

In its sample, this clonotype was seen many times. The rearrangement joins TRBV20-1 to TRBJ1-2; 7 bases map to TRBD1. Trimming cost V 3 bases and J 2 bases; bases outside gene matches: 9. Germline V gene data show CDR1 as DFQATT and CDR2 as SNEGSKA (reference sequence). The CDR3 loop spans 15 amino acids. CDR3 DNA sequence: TGCAGTGCTAGCCGGGGAAGCAGGGGGAACTATGGCTACACCTTC. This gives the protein CSASRGSRGNYGYTF.

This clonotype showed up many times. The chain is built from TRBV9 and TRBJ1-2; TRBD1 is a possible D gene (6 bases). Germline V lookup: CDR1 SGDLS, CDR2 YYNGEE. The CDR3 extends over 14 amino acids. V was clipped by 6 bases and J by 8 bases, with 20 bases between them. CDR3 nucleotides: TGTGCCAGCAATGCAGGGGATCGGGGATACGGCTACACCTTC. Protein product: CASNAGDRGYGYTF.

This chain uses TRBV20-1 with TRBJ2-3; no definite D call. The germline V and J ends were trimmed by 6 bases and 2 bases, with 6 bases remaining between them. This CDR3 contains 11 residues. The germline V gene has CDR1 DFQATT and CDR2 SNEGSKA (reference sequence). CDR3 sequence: CSAGYTDTQYF. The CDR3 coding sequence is TGCAGTGCGGGATACACAGATACGCAGTATTTT.

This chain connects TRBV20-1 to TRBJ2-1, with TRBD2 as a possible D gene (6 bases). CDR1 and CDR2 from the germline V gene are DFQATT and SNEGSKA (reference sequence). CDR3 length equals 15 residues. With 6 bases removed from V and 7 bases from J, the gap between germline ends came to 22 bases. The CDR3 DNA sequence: TGCAGTGCCCAACAACTAGGGATGAGCGGGAATGAGCAGTTCTTC. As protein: CSAQQLGMSGNEQFF.

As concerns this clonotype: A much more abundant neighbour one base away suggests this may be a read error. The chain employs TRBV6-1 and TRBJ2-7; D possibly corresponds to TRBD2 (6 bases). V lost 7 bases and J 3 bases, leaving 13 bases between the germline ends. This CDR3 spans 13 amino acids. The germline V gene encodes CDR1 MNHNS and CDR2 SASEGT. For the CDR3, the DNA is TGTGCCAGCACATTCGGGGGTAGCTACGAGCAGTACTTC. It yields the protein CASTFGGSYEQYF.

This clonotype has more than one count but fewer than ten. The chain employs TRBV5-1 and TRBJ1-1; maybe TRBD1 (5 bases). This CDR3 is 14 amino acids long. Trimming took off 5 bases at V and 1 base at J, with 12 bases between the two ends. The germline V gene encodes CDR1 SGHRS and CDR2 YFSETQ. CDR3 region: CASRRGGANTEAFF. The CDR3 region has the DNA TGCGCCAGCAGGCGGGGGGGAGCGAACACTGAAGCTTTCTTT.

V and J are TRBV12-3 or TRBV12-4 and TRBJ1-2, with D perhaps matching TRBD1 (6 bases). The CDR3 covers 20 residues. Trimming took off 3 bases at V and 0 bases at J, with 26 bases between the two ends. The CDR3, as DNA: TGTGCCAGCAGTTTCCGGGGGATGGGACAACTTACTATTACTAACTATGGCTACACCTTC. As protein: CASSFRGMGQLTITNYGYTF.

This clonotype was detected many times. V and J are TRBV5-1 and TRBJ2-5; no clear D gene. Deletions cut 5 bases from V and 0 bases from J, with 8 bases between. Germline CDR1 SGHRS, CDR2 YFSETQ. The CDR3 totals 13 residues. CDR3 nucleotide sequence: TGCGCCAGCAGAAACTATTACCAAGAGACCCAGTACTTC. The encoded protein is CASRNYYQETQYF.

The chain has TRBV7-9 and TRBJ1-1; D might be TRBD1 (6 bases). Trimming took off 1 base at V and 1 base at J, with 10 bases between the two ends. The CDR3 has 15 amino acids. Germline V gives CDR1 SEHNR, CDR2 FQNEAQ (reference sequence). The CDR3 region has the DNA TGTGCCAGCAGCTTAGAAGGGGGGAGGAACACTGAAGCTTTCTTT. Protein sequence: CASSLEGGRNTEAFF.

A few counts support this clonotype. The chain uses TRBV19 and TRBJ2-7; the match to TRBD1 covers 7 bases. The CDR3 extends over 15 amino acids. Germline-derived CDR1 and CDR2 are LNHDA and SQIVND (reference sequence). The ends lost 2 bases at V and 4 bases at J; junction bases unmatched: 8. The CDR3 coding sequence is TGTGCCAGTAGTATAACTCAGGGGGAAGTGTACGAGCAGTACTTC. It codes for CASSITQGEVYEQYF.

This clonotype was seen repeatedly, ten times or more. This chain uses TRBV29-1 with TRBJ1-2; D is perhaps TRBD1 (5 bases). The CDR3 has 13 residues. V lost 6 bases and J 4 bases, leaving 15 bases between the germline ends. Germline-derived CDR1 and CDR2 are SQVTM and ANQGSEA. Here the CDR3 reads CSVRDLGGYGYTF. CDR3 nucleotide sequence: TGCAGCGTCCGGGACCTGGGAGGCTATGGCTACACCTTC.

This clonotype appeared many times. CDR3 sequence: CASSYSPGEQYF. The DNA for the CDR3 is TGTGCCAGCAGTTACTCGCCGGGCGAGCAGTACTTC. The rearrangement links TRBV6-6 to TRBJ2-7, with unresolved D. CDR1 and CDR2 (germline): MNHNY, SVGAGI (reference sequence). The CDR3 is 12 residues long. V lost 0 bases and J lost 6, with 6 bases in between.

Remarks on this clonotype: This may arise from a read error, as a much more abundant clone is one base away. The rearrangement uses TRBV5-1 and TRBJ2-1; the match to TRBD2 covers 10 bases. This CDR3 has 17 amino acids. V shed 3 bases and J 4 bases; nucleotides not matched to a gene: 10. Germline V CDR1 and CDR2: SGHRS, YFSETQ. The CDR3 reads CASSSLLAGWQYNEQFF. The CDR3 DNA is TGCGCCAGCAGCTCGTTACTAGCGGGGTGGCAGTACAATGAGCAGTTCTTC. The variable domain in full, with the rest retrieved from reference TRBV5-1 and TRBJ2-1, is KAGVTQTPRYLIKTRGQQVTLSCSPISGHRSVSWYQQTPGQGLQFLFEYFSETQRNKGNFPGRFSGRQFSNSRSEMNVSTLELGDSALYLCASSSLLAGWQYNEQFFGPGTRLTVL.

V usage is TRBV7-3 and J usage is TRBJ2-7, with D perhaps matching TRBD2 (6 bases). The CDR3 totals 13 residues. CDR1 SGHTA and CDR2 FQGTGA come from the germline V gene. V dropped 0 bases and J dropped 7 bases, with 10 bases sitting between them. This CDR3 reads CASSLTREVEQYF. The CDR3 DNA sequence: TGTGCCAGCAGCTTAACGAGGGAGGTTGAGCAGTACTTC.